The rows below give T cell receptor beta chains drawn from one sample of a study of T cell clonotyping in hematopoietic cell transplantation. Sequenced by immunoSEQ multiplex PCR; TCRdb stores in-frame clones only, minus some. The repertoire has about 1,600 clones, around 73% of them found once; the top ten carry roughly 29%. Source: PBMCs, taken 30 days after allogeneic stem cell transplant. These receptors were obtained from a male patient between 60 and 69 years old who had an allogeneic stem cell transplant, so the T cells may come from the graft donor. Some clones in this sample may be carry-over from other donors' samples. Both conserved end residues are part of each CDR3. A D gene is named only where the DNA matches it firmly. Clone size is shown for a subset of rows, as once, few, many or a class of expanded clone.

size	D	J	V	CDR3	DNA
-	-	TRBJ1-2	TRBV18	CASSPRQNYGYTF	TGTGCCAGCTCACCTAGACAGAACTATGGCTACACCTTC
-	TRBD1	TRBJ1-5	TRBV7-2	CASSEQGSQPQHF	TGTGCCAGCAGCGAACAGGGGAGTCAGCCCCAGCATTTT
-	-	TRBJ2-1	TRBV7-9	CASSSEGYNEQFF	TGTGCCAGCAGCTCAGAAGGGTACAATGAGCAGTTCTTC
-	-	TRBJ2-7	TRBV7-9	CASSFNYEQYF	TGTGCCAGCAGCTTCAACTACGAGCAGTACTTC
-	-	TRBJ1-5	TRBV4-1	CASSPLPRQGSNQPQHF	TGCGCCAGCAGCCCGCTCCCACGGCAGGGGAGCAATCAGCCCCAGCATTTT
-	-	TRBJ1-5	TRBV27	CASSFASSAGPQHF	TGTGCCAGCAGTTTCGCGTCCTCCGCCGGGCCCCAGCATTTT
few	TRBD1	TRBJ2-2	TRBV27	CASSSTQGETGELFF	TGTGCCAGCAGTTCGACACAGGGGGAGACCGGGGAGCTGTTTTTT
-	-	TRBJ2-3	TRBV14	CASSQGGTDTQYF	TGTGCCAGCAGCCAAGGCGGCACAGATACGCAGTATTTT
few	-	TRBJ2-7	TRBV19	CASSIGPADRPNYEQYF	TGTGCCAGTAGTATAGGCCCGGCGGACAGACCAAACTACGAGCAGTACTTC
few	-	TRBJ2-7	TRBV10-3	CASSPGQLHHEQYF	TGTGCCAGTTCACCGGGACAACTCCACCACGAGCAGTACTTC
-	-	TRBJ1-5	TRBV6-1	CATRGVTNQPQHF	TGTGCCACCCGGGGGGTCACTAATCAGCCCCAGCATTTT
few	-	TRBJ1-2	TRBV6-5	CASSQVGGGYTF	TGTGCCAGCAGTCAGGTGGGGGGTGGCTACACCTTC
-	TRBD1	TRBJ2-7	TRBV6-5	CASRGQGVDEQYF	TGTGCCAGCAGAGGACAGGGGGTGGACGAGCAGTACTTC
-	-	TRBJ1-5	TRBV7-9	CASQASSQPQHF	TGTGCCAGCCAAGCCAGCTCTCAGCCCCAGCATTTT
-	TRBD2	TRBJ2-7	TRBV5-4	CASSPLAGSTYEQYF	TGTGCCAGCAGCCCGCTAGCGGGGTCGACCTACGAGCAGTACTTC
-	-	TRBJ2-7	TRBV29-1	CSVLVPTGNYEQYF	TGCAGCGTTTTAGTACCTACAGGTAACTACGAGCAGTACTTC
hyperexpanded	-	TRBJ2-7	TRBV6-5	CASSPGQLHHEQYF	TGTGCCAGTTCACCGGGACAACTCCACCACGAGCAGTACTTC
large	-	TRBJ1-2	TRBV15	CATSRDKGTDYGYTF	TGTGCCACCAGCAGAGATAAGGGGACGGACTATGGCTACACCTTC
-	TRBD1	TRBJ2-2	TRBV13	CASSRQGRTGELFF	TGTGCCAGCAGCCGACAGGGTCGGACCGGGGAGCTGTTTTTT
-	-	TRBJ1-2	TRBV7-8	CASSQRWDYGYTF	TGTGCCAGCAGTCAACGGTGGGACTATGGCTACACCTTC
-	-	TRBJ2-5	TRBV29-1	CSVVGYEQETQYF	TGCAGCGTTGTGGGTTATGAGCAAGAGACCCAGTACTTC
few	-	TRBJ1-2	TRBV6-4	CASSYSIGTTIYGYTF	TGTGCCAGCAGTTACTCTATCGGGACAACGATCTATGGCTACACCTTC
-	TRBD1	TRBJ2-7	TRBV27	CASSWAGGFEQYF	TGTGCCAGCAGTTGGGCAGGGGGTTTCGAGCAGTACTTC